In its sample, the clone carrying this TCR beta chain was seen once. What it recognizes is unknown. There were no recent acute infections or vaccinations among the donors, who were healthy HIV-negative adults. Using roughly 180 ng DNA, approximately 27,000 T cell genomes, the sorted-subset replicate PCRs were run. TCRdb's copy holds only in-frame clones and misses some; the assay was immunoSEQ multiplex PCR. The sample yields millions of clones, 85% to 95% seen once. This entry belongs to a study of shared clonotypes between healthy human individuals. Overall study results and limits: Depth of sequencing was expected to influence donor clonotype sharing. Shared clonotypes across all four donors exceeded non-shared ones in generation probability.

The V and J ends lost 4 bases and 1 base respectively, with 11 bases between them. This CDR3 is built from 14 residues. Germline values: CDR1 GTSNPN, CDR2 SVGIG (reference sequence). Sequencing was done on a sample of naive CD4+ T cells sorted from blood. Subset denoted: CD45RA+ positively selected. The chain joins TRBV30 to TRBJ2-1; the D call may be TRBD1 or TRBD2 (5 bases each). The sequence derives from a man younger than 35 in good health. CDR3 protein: CAWKGTLSYNEQFF. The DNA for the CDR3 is TGTGCCTGGAAAGGGACCCTTTCCTACAATGAGCAGTTCTTC.